Shown below are 32 T cell receptor beta chains from a single sample sequenced in a study of blood T cells in healthy people across ages. Alongside a J-beta primer mix, a sample-barcoded 5' primer served in a second PCR lasting roughly 6 to 12 cycles. TCRdb re-called the 5' RACE reads through MiXCR, storing one row per CDR3 protein. Of 650,000 to 950,000 distinct CDR3 sequences listed, under 45% are singletons. The sequenced sample consisted of blood. The receptors come from a man aged 55 to 69 in good health.

This clonotype occurred a few times. The chain uses TRBV9 and TRBJ2-4, with D perhaps matching TRBD2 (6 bases). Trimming shortened V by 3 bases and J by 9 bases, and 10 bases separated the two germline ends. Looked up from germline, CDR1 is SGDLS and CDR2 is YYNGEE. CDR3 length: 12 residues. The CDR3 nucleotides are TGTGCCAGCAGCGGGGACTTGGGCATTCAGTACTTC. Protein sequence: CASSGDLGIQYF.

The rearrangement joins TRBV6-2 or TRBV6-3 to TRBJ1-2, with D unresolved. The CDR3 contains 13 residues. Germline V gene lookup returns CDR1 MNHEY and CDR2 SVGEGT. Trimming left V 2 bases short and J 8 bases short, with 12 bases between. In DNA form, the CDR3 reads TGTGCCAGCAGTTACGTGAGAGCGGGAGGCTACACCTTC. It translates to CASSYVRAGGYTF.

This chain links TRBV12-3 or TRBV12-4 with TRBJ2-5; D is perhaps TRBD1 (6 bases). The V end lost 7 bases, the J end lost 5 bases, and 14 bases lay between the germline ends. The CDR3 runs 13 residues. The DNA for the CDR3 is TGTGCCAGCAAACCAGGGGTAGGGGAGACCCAGTACTTC. Protein sequence: CASKPGVGETQYF.

This clonotype has just one count. V gene TRBV7-2 combines with J gene TRBJ1-6, with 7 positions matching TRBD1. Looked up from germline, CDR1 is SGHTA and CDR2 is FQGNSA. The CDR3 has 15 amino acids. Trimming at V came to 1 base and at J to 8 bases, leaving 5 bases not matched to a gene. CDR3 sequence reads: CASSLGQGVYSPLHF. The CDR3 DNA reads as TGTGCCAGCAGCTTAGGACAGGGAGTTTATTCACCCCTCCACTTT.

This clonotype was recorded only once. J is TRBJ2-7 and V is TRBV12-3 or TRBV12-4; D uncertain. This CDR3 region has 15 residues. Trimming took off 6 bases at V and 2 bases at J, with 17 bases between the two ends. The CDR3: CASSDLTQRAYEQYF. CDR3 DNA: TGTGCCAGCAGCGACCTCACACAACGGGCCTACGAGCAGTACTTC.

CDR3 region: CASSFTTGDYGYTF. Here the CDR3 DNA reads TGTGCCAGCAGCTTCACGACAGGAGACTATGGCTACACCTTC. This chain connects TRBV7-2 to TRBJ1-2, with D possibly TRBD1 on 6 matching bases. This CDR3 is 14 amino acids long. Trimming left V 3 bases short and J 3 bases short, with 11 bases between. CDR1 SGHTA and CDR2 FQGNSA come from the germline V gene.

The chain uses TRBV7-9 and TRBJ2-3; D assignment may be TRBD1 or TRBD2 (5 bases each). Trimming pared 6 bases from V and 2 bases from J, leaving 15 bases between. The length of the CDR3 is 15 residues. From germline, CDR1 is SEHNR and CDR2 FQNEAQ (reference sequence). The CDR3 nucleotides read TGTGCCAGCAGAACCGGACCGGGGCCCACAGATACGCAGTATTTT. Residues: CASRTGPGPTDTQYF.

This clonotype was seen only once. Since no conserved phenylalanine or tryptophan closes the CDR3, a read error is the likely cause. In nucleotides, the CDR3 is TGTGCCAGCAGCTTAGTGATGGACACCGGGGAGCTGTTTCTT. It yields the protein CASSLVMDTGELFL. This chain connects TRBV7-2 to TRBJ2-2; D not resolved. CDR1 is SGHTA and CDR2 is FQGNSA in the germline V gene. This CDR3 contains 14 residues. V shed 1 base and J shed 3 bases, with 6 bases lying between them.

The rearrangement joins TRBV20-1 to TRBJ1-6; D perhaps matches TRBD1 (6 bases). Germline CDR1 reads DFQATT; CDR2 reads SNEGSKA (reference sequence). Trimming took 6 bases from V and 8 from J, leaving 17 bases between them. The CDR3 is made up of 14 amino acids. The CDR3 DNA reads TGCAGTGCCATACCCGCAGGGGCAGATTCACCCCTCCACTTT. This encodes CSAIPAGADSPLHF.

This clonotype was seen more than once but under ten times. V is TRBV6-1 and J is TRBJ2-7, with unresolved D. Near its end, the DNA agrees better with TRBJ2-5, so the J call may be wrong. Germline-derived CDR1 and CDR2 are MNHNS and SASEGT. CDR3 length: 12 amino acids. CDR3 nucleotides: TGTGCCAGCAGTGAGTCCCCGGGGACCCAGTACTTC. It translates to CASSESPGTQYF.

The table lists this clonotype with many counts. The rearrangement joins TRBV20-1 to TRBJ2-5; TRBD1 matches at 11 bases. Germline CDR1 reads DFQATT; CDR2 reads SNEGSKA (reference sequence). The CDR3 loop spans 15 amino acids. V shed 6 bases and J 5 bases; nucleotides not matched to a gene: 11. The CDR3 region is CSAFRTGGILETQYF. CDR3 nucleotide sequence: TGCAGTGCCTTTCGGACAGGGGGCATTTTGGAGACCCAGTACTTC.

The CDR3 DNA sequence: TGTGCCACCAGTGATACCGGGACAGGGGCCTACGAGCAGTTCTTC. Its translation is CATSDTGTGAYEQFF. The chain combines TRBV24-1 with TRBJ2-1; 10 positions match TRBD1. Germline assignment: CDR1 KGHDR and CDR2 SFDVKD. The CDR3 has 15 amino acids. The J segment lost 10 bases and the V segment lost 3 bases, leaving 8 bases of the junction unmatched.

This clonotype was observed a handful of times. CDR3 residues: CASRTWDRGRDEQFF. For the CDR3, the DNA is TGTGCCAGCAGAACCTGGGACAGGGGGCGCGATGAGCAGTTCTTC. This chain uses TRBV2 with TRBJ2-1; 12 bases map to TRBD1. CDR1 and CDR2 from the germline V gene are SNHLY and FYNNEI. This CDR3 contains 15 residues. The V and J ends lost 6 bases and 8 bases, in that order; junction bases with no gene match: 8.

A word on this clonotype: The germline gene is not matched at one end of the junction; a read error may be the cause. The V call is TRBV30, the J call TRBJ2-1; 12 positions agree with TRBD2. The germline V gene encodes CDR1 GTSNPN and CDR2 SVGIG (reference sequence). The CDR3 has 16 amino acids. The DNA of the CDR3 is TGTGTCTGGAGTCGTCTAGCGGGGGGGAGAGTAGGGGAGCAGTTCTTC. Residues: CVWSRLAGGRVGEQFF.

CDR3: CASSGSGQTNNYGYTF. The CDR3 coding sequence is TGTGCCAGCAGTGGATCGGGACAGACCAATAACTATGGCTACACCTTC. The V call is TRBV6-4, the J call TRBJ1-2; 7 bases fit TRBD1. The junction had 9 bases not matched to a gene; V was cut back by 4 bases and J by 1 base. The CDR3 is made up of 16 amino acids. From germline, CDR1 is MRHNA and CDR2 SNTAGT.

The chain links TRBV6-2 or TRBV6-3 to TRBJ2-7; the D is unclear. Germline V gene sequence: CDR1 MNHEY, CDR2 SVGEGT. V was trimmed by 0 bases and J by 0 bases, leaving 9 bases between them. The CDR3 extends over 15 amino acids. DNA of the CDR3: TGTGCCAGCAGTTACTCGGCCAGAGCCTCCTACGAGCAGTACTTC. This gives the protein CASSYSARASYEQYF.

This chain connects TRBV12-3 or TRBV12-4 to TRBJ2-4; the match to TRBD1 covers 9 bases. V was clipped by 8 bases and J by 0 bases; unmatched bases: 5. CDR3 length: 15 amino acids. The CDR3 region has the DNA TGTGCCAGCGGGTGGACAGGGGAAGCCAAAAACATTCAGTACTTC. Amino acids: CASGWTGEAKNIQYF.

This clonotype occurred a few times. The V gene is TRBV4-1, the J gene TRBJ2-7; D is uncertain. The V and J ends lost 1 base and 2 bases respectively, with 9 bases between them. Germline-derived CDR1 and CDR2 are MGHRA and YSYEKL. This CDR3 is 14 amino acids long. The DNA for the CDR3 is TGCGCCAGCAGCCAAGGCGGTCCCCCCTACGAGCAGTACTTC. Its translation is CASSQGGPPYEQYF.

The chain has TRBV4-1 and TRBJ2-3, with 10 bases aligning to TRBD2. The ends lost 4 bases at V and 2 bases at J; junction bases unmatched: 3. The CDR3 runs to 15 residues. Germline lookup yields CDR1 MGHRA and CDR2 YSYEKL. The CDR3 coding sequence is TGCGCCAGCAGCCCACTAGCGGGACACACAGATACGCAGTATTTT. This codes for CASSPLAGHTDTQYF.

V is TRBV7-2 and J is TRBJ2-5, with a possible D match to TRBD2 (5 bases). With 6 bases removed from V and 5 bases from J, the gap between germline ends came to 16 bases. In germline, CDR1 is SGHTA, CDR2 FQGNSA. This CDR3 comprises 14 residues. In nucleotides, the CDR3 is TGTGCCAGCAGGTCGGGGAATACAAAGGAGACCCAGTACTTC. This sequence encodes CASRSGNTKETQYF.

This clonotype occurred once. The chain is built from TRBV12-5 and TRBJ2-3; D is unclear. The CDR3 runs 14 residues. Trimming stripped 1 base from V and 6 bases from J, with 11 bases between. Germline V gene lookup returns CDR1 LGHNT and CDR2 FRNRAP. CDR3 protein: CASGLGPTSDTQYF. The CDR3 DNA is TGTGCTAGTGGTTTGGGACCCACAAGTGATACGCAGTATTTT.

The chain is built from TRBV20-1 and TRBJ2-7; TRBD2 matches 8 bases. The J segment lost 2 bases and the V segment lost 6 bases, leaving 9 bases of the junction unmatched. Germline CDR1 reads DFQATT; CDR2 reads SNEGSKA (reference sequence). This CDR3 is 14 amino acids long. Here the CDR3 reads CSASTSDRAYEQYF. Written as DNA, the CDR3 is TGCAGTGCGTCGACTAGCGACCGAGCCTACGAGCAGTACTTC.

The V gene is TRBV3-1, the J gene TRBJ2-4; D uncertain. V was trimmed by 1 base and J by 13 bases, leaving 11 bases between them. The CDR3 length is 12 residues. Germline V gene sequence: CDR1 LGHDT, CDR2 YNNKEL (reference sequence). The CDR3 DNA reads as TGTGCCAGCAGCCAAGTCATGAGCCGGCAGTACTTC. This gives the protein CASSQVMSRQYF.

The CDR3 DNA sequence: TGTGCCAGCACCCCCAGGTCCAACGTCCTGACTTTC. Its translation is CASTPRSNVLTF. This sequence joins TRBV12-3 or TRBV12-4 and TRBJ2-6; D is uncertain. The CDR3 spans 12 residues. The ends were cut back, 7 bases at V and 8 bases at J, with 9 bases in the middle.

In this sample, this clonotype turned up a few times. The rearrangement links TRBV11-3 to TRBJ2-1; 13 nucleotides align to TRBD2. The V gene's germline CDR1 is SGHNT and CDR2 YENEEA. This CDR3 spans 19 amino acids. Trimming took 4 bases from V and 0 from J; bases not matched to a gene: 9. The CDR3 nucleotides read TGTGCCAGCAGCTCCCGACTAGCGGGGGGCAAGAGCTCCTACAATGAGCAGTTCTTC. Its protein is CASSSRLAGGKSSYNEQFF.

This clonotype appeared a few times. The V and J genes are TRBV20-1 and TRBJ2-7; D gene uncertain. The CDR3 has 13 amino acids. Deletions cut 6 bases from V and 1 base from J, with 13 bases between. CDR1 DFQATT and CDR2 SNEGSKA come from the germline V gene (reference sequence). The CDR3 DNA follows: TGCAGTGCATGGCAGACCTTTTCCTACGAGCAGTACTTC. Amino acid sequence: CSAWQTFSYEQYF.

The V and J genes are TRBV4-3 and TRBJ2-3, with D perhaps TRBD2 (6 bases). The CDR3 extends over 15 amino acids. Trimming left V 1 base short and J 3 bases short, with 11 bases between. CDR1 and CDR2 (germline): LGHNA, YSLEER. The CDR3 DNA reads TGCGCCAGCAGCCAAGCTGTCCTAGCGACAGATACGCAGTATTTT. Protein: CASSQAVLATDTQYF.

This chain connects TRBV29-1 to TRBJ2-5; no clear D. Per the germline V gene, CDR1 is SQVTM and CDR2 is ANQGSEA. CDR3 length: 11 amino acids. Trimming took 7 bases from V and 4 from J, leaving 10 bases between them. This CDR3 is CSGLKRETQYF. As DNA, the CDR3 is TGCAGCGGACTGAAAAGAGAGACCCAGTACTTC.

This clonotype was detected a few times. The CDR3 nucleotides are TGCAGTGCTAGGGTACAGGGAGCGGAGACCCAGTACTTC. Its protein is CSARVQGAETQYF. The V and J genes are TRBV20-1 and TRBJ2-5; perhaps TRBD1 as D (6 bases). V was cut by 3 bases and J by 5 bases, with 13 bases left in between. CDR3 length: 13 amino acids. Germline V CDR1 and CDR2: DFQATT, SNEGSKA (reference sequence).

This clonotype turned up a few times. The chain uses TRBV27 and TRBJ2-5, with a tentative D call TRBD2 (7 bases). The J call may not be correct, given that the DNA end is closer to TRBJ2-7. The CDR3 consists of 14 residues. Germline CDR1 and CDR2: MNHEY and SMNVEV (reference sequence). The DNA of the CDR3 is TGTGCCAGCAGTTGGACCGGGGGGCCATACGAGCAGTACTTC. This translates into CASSWTGGPYEQYF.

The rearrangement links TRBV12-3 or TRBV12-4 to TRBJ1-6; D remains ambiguous. V was cut by 6 bases and J by 7 bases, with 10 bases left in between. CDR3 length: 13 residues. The DNA for the CDR3 is TGTGCCAGCAGGATGACTGTAAATTCACCCCTCCACTTT. It encodes CASRMTVNSPLHF.

This clonotype appeared a few times. The chain links TRBV10-3 to TRBJ1-4; D ambiguous. CDR3 length: 14 amino acids. Looked up from germline, CDR1 is ENHRY and CDR2 is SYGVKD. The V and J ends lost 3 bases and 5 bases respectively, with 10 bases between them. This CDR3 is CAISDGGKNEKLFF. DNA for the CDR3: TGTGCCATCAGTGATGGCGGGAAGAATGAAAAACTGTTTTTT.